The clone carrying this T cell receptor beta chain was recorded a few times. Some clones are missing from TCRdb's copy, which holds only in-frame ones; the method was immunoSEQ multiplex PCR. The sample consists of 100,000 to 150,000 clones, about four fifths of them appearing once. Germline lookup yields CDR1 MNHEY and CDR2 SVGAGI. V gave up 10 bases and J gave up 0 bases, with 9 bases separating them. This CDR3 has 13 residues. Indicated time point: baseline pretreatment blood. Regarding treatment: 15 Gy SBRT to primary tumor, nephrectomy 4 weeks later. The data were taken from a study of radiation and T cells in renal cell carcinoma.

Material: blood, obtained from a patient whose treatment included radiotherapy and nephrectomy. The clonotype comes from a woman aged 60-70 years with renal cell carcinoma. This rearrangement joins TRBV6-5 to TRBJ1-4, with D unresolved. In nucleotides, the CDR3 is TGTGCCACTCAGACTGCAACTAATGAAAAACTGTTTTTT. The encoded protein is CATQTATNEKLFF.